The next 15 T cell receptor beta chains were all read from a single sample in a study of shared T cell receptors in the human thymus. The repertoire was sequenced with immunoSEQ multiplex PCR; TCRdb's copy has only in-frame clones and lacks some. The profile shows hundreds of thousands of clones, approximately 89% of them singletons. These data also formed part of another study, on human thymus T cells.

The sequencing input was thymocytes. Every receptor here comes from a boy younger than two with a congenital heart defect.

This clone was detected only once. This rearrangement joins TRBV5-1 to TRBJ2-7; 10 nucleotides line up with TRBD1. The CDR3 spans 16 residues. V dropped 3 bases and J dropped 1; count of bases not matched to a gene: 7. Germline assignment: CDR1 SGHRS and CDR2 YFSETQ. This chain's CDR3 is CASSSAGQGSSYEQYF. CDR3 DNA: TGCGCCAGCAGCTCCGCGGGACAGGGGAGTTCCTACGAGCAGTACTTC.

The CDR3 bases are TGTGCCAGCAGTCCCCACGGGGTAAACATTCAGTACTTC. Translated: CASSPHGVNIQYF. The chain is built from TRBV27 and TRBJ2-4, with D perhaps TRBD2 (5 bases). The germline V and J ends were trimmed by 5 bases and 6 bases, with 11 bases remaining between them. Germline V gene data show CDR1 as MNHEY and CDR2 as SMNVEV (reference sequence). The CDR3 runs to 13 residues.

This clone was recorded only once. The V gene is TRBV15, the J gene TRBJ2-5, with TRBD1 matching over 9 bases. Germline V gives CDR1 LNHNV, CDR2 YYDKDF (reference sequence). After removal of 5 bases from V and 0 bases from J, the junction contained 16 bases not matched to a gene. The CDR3 is 19 residues long. The CDR3 DNA follows: TGTGCCACCAGCGCCGCCCGGGACAGGGAGGAGGGGTACCAAGAGACCCAGTACTTC. Residues: CATSAARDREEGYQETQYF.

The chain recombines TRBV5-1 with TRBJ2-5; a possible D gene is TRBD2 (5 bases). The V end lost 5 bases, the J end lost 3 bases, and 17 bases lay between the germline ends. CDR1 SGHRS and CDR2 YFSETQ come from the germline V gene. The CDR3 consists of 15 residues. The CDR3: CASSMEDSAKETQYF. The CDR3 region has the DNA TGCGCCAGCAGTATGGAGGACTCGGCTAAAGAGACCCAGTACTTC.

J is TRBJ2-7 and V is TRBV4-3; D remains ambiguous. Trimming took off 1 base at V and 2 bases at J, with 18 bases between the two ends. The CDR3 extends over 17 amino acids. Looked up from germline, CDR1 is LGHNA and CDR2 is YSLEER. CDR3 sequence (DNA): TGCGCCAGCAGCCAAGCCCCTAATCGCGGCCTAACCTACGAGCAGTACTTC. Translated, it gives CASSQAPNRGLTYEQYF.

This clone was seen a handful of times. The V and J genes are TRBV27 and TRBJ2-7; D may be TRBD1 (5 bases). The CDR3 covers 14 residues. Germline CDR1 is MNHEY and CDR2 is SMNVEV (reference sequence). The V end lost 9 bases, the J end lost 1 base, and 16 bases lay between the germline ends. CDR3 amino acids: CASPTVGHSYEQYF. The CDR3 nucleotides read TGTGCCAGTCCCACCGTAGGACATTCCTACGAGCAGTACTTC.

The J gene is TRBJ1-5, the V gene TRBV6-5; TRBD1 might be the D (6 bases). V was clipped by 6 bases and J by 5 bases, with 11 bases between them. Germline V gives CDR1 MNHEY, CDR2 SVGAGI. The CDR3 extends over 13 amino acids. The CDR3 reads CASSPWTDQPQHF. The CDR3 bases are TGTGCCAGCAGCCCATGGACAGATCAGCCCCAGCATTTT.

This clone was observed a single time. V usage is TRBV19 and J usage is TRBJ2-1, with 9 bases aligning to TRBD2. CDR3 length: 14 residues. With 10 bases clipped from V and 6 bases from J, the junction kept 10 bases outside the gene matches. The germline CDR1 and CDR2 sequences are LNHDA and SQIVND (reference sequence). The CDR3 bases are TGTGCCACTACCGGGCGGGAGGGGGGCAATGAGCAGTTCTTC. It yields the protein CATTGREGGNEQFF. Complete variable domain (other parts from reference TRBV19 and TRBJ2-1): DGGITQSPKYLFRKEGQNVTLSCEQNLNHDAMYWYRQDPGQGLRLIYYSQIVNDFQKGDIAEGYSVSREKKESFPLTVTSAQKNPTAFYLCATTGREGGNEQFFGPGTRLTVL.

This chain uses TRBV9 with TRBJ1-4, with D possibly matching TRBD1 (5 bases). In germline, CDR1 is SGDLS, CDR2 YYNGEE. V was shortened by 1 base and J by 4 bases, with 17 bases between the two germline ends. This CDR3 region has 17 residues. This CDR3 is CASSVSGGTVINEKLFF. CDR3 nucleotide sequence: TGTGCCAGCAGCGTATCGGGGGGGACGGTAATTAATGAAAAACTGTTTTTT.

This clone was seen more than once but under ten times. For the CDR3, the DNA is TGCGCCAGCAGTCAGACAGGGCAGGTCAATCAGCCCCAGCATTTT. It translates to CASSQTGQVNQPQHF. J is TRBJ1-5 and V is TRBV10-2; 7 nucleotides line up with TRBD1. The germline V gene has CDR1 WSHSY and CDR2 SAAADI. V shed 5 bases, J shed 3 bases, and the junction held 7 bases outside the gene matches. The CDR3 is 15 residues long.

This sequence joins TRBV5-1 and TRBJ2-7, with 12 bases matching TRBD2. Germline values: CDR1 SGHRS, CDR2 YFSETQ. This CDR3 region has 15 residues. The V and J ends lost 6 bases and 2 bases, in that order; junction bases with no gene match: 6. The CDR3 loop reads CASNSRTSGAYEQYF. Here the CDR3 DNA reads TGCGCCAGCAACTCGAGGACTAGCGGGGCCTACGAGCAGTACTTC.

This chain connects TRBV5-4 to TRBJ2-1, with 10 bases fitting TRBD2. CDR3 size: 15 residues. The J segment lost 7 bases and the V segment lost 1 base, leaving 5 bases of the junction unmatched. The germline V gene has CDR1 SGHNT and CDR2 YYREEE (reference sequence). The CDR3 DNA reads as TGTGCCAGCAGCTTGAAGGGACTAGCGTTGAATGAGCAGTTCTTC. This translates into CASSLKGLALNEQFF.

V usage is TRBV5-1 and J usage is TRBJ2-2, with TRBD1 matching over 8 bases. Germline V CDR1 and CDR2: SGHRS, YFSETQ. The V gene end was trimmed by 4 bases and the J gene end by 5 bases; junction bases not matched to a gene: 13. The CDR3 totals 17 residues. The CDR3, as DNA: TGCGCCAGCAGCCCTCCTAGGGACAGGCGGAAAACCGGGGAGCTGTTTTTT. Protein sequence: CASSPPRDRRKTGELFF.

A remark on this clone: The junction differs from germline at one of its ends, possibly a read error. The chain uses TRBV7-7 and TRBJ2-1; D remains ambiguous. Germline CDR1 and CDR2: SSHAT and FNYEAQ (reference sequence). The CDR3 length is 16 residues. Here the CDR3 reads CASSLAPVSSYNEQFF. As DNA, the CDR3 is TGTGCTAGCAGCTTAGCCCCGGTGAGCTCCTACAATGAGCAGTTCTTC.

The CDR3 region is CASNRSGGYYNEQFF. The CDR3, as DNA: TGTGCCAGCAACAGAAGCGGGGGGTATTACAATGAGCAGTTCTTC. The chain joins TRBV28 to TRBJ2-1; 9 nucleotides align to TRBD2. Germline CDR1 and CDR2: MDHEN and SYDVKM. V dropped 7 bases and J dropped 4; count of bases not matched to a gene: 8. The length of the CDR3 is 15 residues.